This T cell receptor (beta chain) came from a study of cytomegalovirus exposure and HLA in healthy donors. About the research overall: Of around 400 genotyped donors, around 86% grouped in the Caucasian-associated ancestry cluster.

Both 60 Vbeta primers and 13 Jbeta primers went into the PCR. The protocol was immunoSEQ multiplex PCR, while the TCRdb copy is restricted to in-frame clones and leaves out a portion. The sample lists about 140,000 clones; around 80% were seen once. Source material: PBMCs. This receptor was taken from a man aged 30-40 years in good health and CMV-seropositive.

CDR3 residues: CASSPEAGGPWDTQYF. The CDR3 DNA reads TGTGCCAGCAGCCCGGAGGCGGGGGGGCCGTGGGATACGCAGTATTTT. The chain employs TRBV5-4 and TRBJ2-3; 9 nucleotides match TRBD2. J was trimmed by 6 bases and V by 4 bases; bases with no gene match: 12. CDR3 size: 16 residues. The V gene's germline CDR1 is SGHNT and CDR2 YYREEE (reference sequence).